The 29 T cell receptor beta chains below were found in one sample sequenced in a study of identical twins (dated by TCRdb to the mid-2010s). Library preparation employed 5' RACE. The sequencer was an Illumina HiSeq 2000. TCRdb ran its own pipeline on the public reads, namely fastp trimming at Q25 and MiXCR clone calling, and kept in-frame beta chains. Each entry merges the rows of one CDR3 protein and shows their most common DNA and genes. The sample data list about 730,000 distinct CDR3 sequences, and less than 25% of these were observed just once. Jointly, the top ten make up about 4.5% of the sample. This sample also belongs to another study, concerning T cells expressing NK-cell markers.

Sequencing was done on a sample of PBMCs. The receptors derive from a woman under 30 in good health.

In this sample, this clonotype turned up a few times. V and J are TRBV6-1 and TRBJ2-7, with TRBD2 identical over 16 bases. J gave up 4 bases and V 6 bases, and 12 bases lay outside the gene matches. Germline V gives CDR1 MNHNS, CDR2 SASEGT. The CDR3 is 18 amino acids. The CDR3 DNA sequence: TGTGCCAGCAGGAAGAGGGGACTAGCGGGGGGGATGGGTTACGAGCAGTACTTC. It is translated as CASRKRGLAGGMGYEQYF.

The sample holds a few counts of this clonotype. V and J are TRBV20-1 and TRBJ2-3; D remains unclear. CDR1 is DFQATT, CDR2 SNEGSKA, per germline (reference sequence). This CDR3 comprises 11 residues. V was trimmed by 5 bases and J by 6 bases, leaving 9 bases between them. CDR3 protein: CSASLTDTQYF. CDR3 coding DNA: TGCAGTGCTTCACTAACGGATACGCAGTATTTT.

The J gene is TRBJ1-1, the V gene TRBV15, with D tentatively TRBD1 (5 bases). CDR1 is LNHNV and CDR2 is YYDKDF in the germline V gene (reference sequence). Trimming removed 3 bases from V and 0 bases from J, with 8 bases in between. The CDR3 totals 14 residues. Here the CDR3 reads CATSRTAMNTEAFF. The CDR3 nucleotides read TGTGCCACCAGCAGGACAGCTATGAACACTGAAGCTTTCTTT.

The CDR3, as DNA: TGTGCCAGCAGCCCTCGACAGACATCCTACGAGCAGTACTTC. It translates to CASSPRQTSYEQYF. The gene calls are TRBV7-2 and TRBJ2-7; possibly TRBD1 for D (5 bases). Per germline, CDR1 SGHTA and CDR2 FQGNSA. The V gene lost 5 bases and the J gene lost 1 base, with 12 bases spanning the gap. This CDR3 region has 14 residues.

The chain has TRBV12-3 or TRBV12-4 and TRBJ2-3; D is uncertain. The CDR3 has 15 residues. V lost 5 bases to trimming and J lost 2 bases, with 14 bases between them. CDR3 DNA sequence: TGTGCCAGCAGTCTACCTAGAACTACCACAGATACGCAGTATTTT. It is translated as CASSLPRTTTDTQYF.

The chain carries TRBV5-1 and TRBJ2-3; D tentatively fits TRBD1 or TRBD2 (7 bases each). The germline gives CDR1 SGHRS, CDR2 YFSETQ. CDR3 length: 18 amino acids. Trimming removed 4 bases from V and 1 base from J, with 22 bases in between. CDR3 amino acids: CASSKPGPAGGGTDTQYF. The CDR3 nucleotides are TGCGCCAGCAGCAAGCCGGGACCCGCAGGGGGGGGCACAGATACGCAGTATTTT.

This chain joins TRBV12-3 or TRBV12-4 and TRBJ1-2; D unclear. CDR3 size: 15 residues. V lost 5 bases and J lost 7, with 20 bases in between. The CDR3 DNA follows: TGTGCCAGCAGTCTCCTATCGGGATCTTCGGGTGGCTACACCTTC. It is translated as CASSLLSGSSGGYTF.

This clonotype was picked up a small number of times. The gene calls are TRBV5-1 and TRBJ2-1; D may be TRBD1 (6 bases). Deletions cut 2 bases from V and 6 bases from J, with 15 bases between. Germline CDR1 SGHRS, CDR2 YFSETQ. The CDR3 has 15 residues. CDR3 in DNA: TGCGCCAGCAGCTTAAGTGACAGGCGGCGCAATGAGCAGTTCTTC. This translates into CASSLSDRRRNEQFF.

The V call is TRBV11-2, the J call TRBJ2-3; D is uncertain. V shed 4 bases and J shed 1 base, with 15 bases lying between them. This CDR3 region has 16 residues. Germline V lookup: CDR1 SGHAT, CDR2 FQNNGV. The CDR3 is CASSSASRMRTDTQYF. CDR3 nucleotide sequence: TGTGCCAGCAGCTCAGCGAGTCGAATGCGCACAGATACGCAGTATTTT.

A few counts support this clonotype. V usage is TRBV29-1 and J usage is TRBJ2-5; TRBD1 agrees at 8 bases. The J segment lost 0 bases and the V segment lost 4 bases, leaving 4 bases of the junction unmatched. The CDR3 consists of 14 residues. Germline V CDR1 and CDR2: SQVTM, ANQGSEA. This chain's CDR3 is CSVGTGRYQETQYF. CDR3 sequence (DNA): TGCAGCGTTGGGACAGGGAGGTACCAAGAGACCCAGTACTTC. The full variable domain, rest sourced from reference TRBV29-1 and TRBJ2-5, is SAVISQKPSRDICQRGTSLTIQCQVDSQVTMMFWYRQQPGQSLTLIATANQGSEATYESGFVIDKFPISRPNLTFSTLTVSNMSPEDSSIYLCSVGTGRYQETQYFGPGTRLLVL.

This clonotype was detected ten times or more. The chain couples TRBV2 to TRBJ1-6; no clear D. Per germline, CDR1 SNHLY and CDR2 FYNNEI. The CDR3 runs 11 residues. Trimming pared 3 bases from V and 9 bases from J, leaving 3 bases between. CDR3 nucleotide sequence: TGTGCCAGCAGTGACACTTCACCCCTCCACTTT. Its protein is CASSDTSPLHF.

In this sample, this clonotype turned up a few times. The chain employs TRBV18 and TRBJ2-7, with D maybe TRBD2 (6 bases). V lost 2 bases and J 0 bases, leaving 14 bases between the germline ends. CDR1 KGHSH and CDR2 LQKENI come from the germline V gene. The CDR3 is 16 residues long. The CDR3 here is CASSPMGGRFSYEQYF. The CDR3 coding sequence is TGTGCCAGCTCACCAATGGGGGGTCGATTCTCCTACGAGCAGTACTTC. The full variable domain, in which reference TRBV18 and TRBJ2-7 provide the parts outside the CDR3, is NAGVMQNPRHLVRRRGQEARLRCSPMKGHSHVYWYRQLPEEGLKFMVYLQKENIIDESGMPKERFSAEFPKEGPSILRIQQVVRGDSAAYFCASSPMGGRFSYEQYFGPGTRLTVT.

This chain uses TRBV11-3 with TRBJ1-2; TRBD1 aligns across 8 bases. The CDR3 consists of 16 residues. Germline loops: CDR1 SGHNT, CDR2 YENEEA. The ends lost 4 bases at V and 7 bases at J; junction bases unmatched: 14. The CDR3 here is CASSSQGGQGGIGYTF. The CDR3 bases are TGTGCCAGCAGCTCCCAGGGCGGACAGGGAGGTATTGGCTACACCTTC.

This clonotype was counted between two and nine times. The genes are TRBV12-3 or TRBV12-4 and TRBJ2-1, with unresolved D. The CDR3 covers 11 residues. V lost 5 bases, J lost 9 bases, and 8 bases lay in between. In nucleotides, the CDR3 is TGTGCCAGCAGTGTCGCTAGTGAGCAGTTCTTC. Translating it yields CASSVASEQFF.

This clonotype was counted at least ten times. The chain is built from TRBV7-9 and TRBJ2-1; D is ambiguous. Trimming removed 2 bases from V and 5 bases from J, with 1 base in between. This CDR3 is 11 amino acids long. Germline CDR1 SEHNR, CDR2 FQNEAQ (reference sequence). This chain's CDR3 is CASSLNNEQFF. CDR3 nucleotide sequence: TGTGCCAGCAGCTTAAACAATGAGCAGTTCTTC.

V and J are TRBV29-1 and TRBJ2-3, with a possible D match to TRBD1 (5 bases). The germline V and J ends were trimmed by 3 bases and 5 bases, with 15 bases remaining between them. The germline gives CDR1 SQVTM, CDR2 ANQGSEA. CDR3 length equals 14 residues. CDR3 amino acids: CSVDFGGDRDTQYF. CDR3 nucleotide sequence: TGCAGCGTTGACTTCGGTGGAGACAGAGATACGCAGTATTTT.

This clonotype was detected a few times. The gene calls are TRBV20-1 and TRBJ2-3, with 7 bases identical to TRBD1. Germline trimming cut 6 bases from V and 3 bases from J; bases unmatched to any gene: 12. The CDR3 is made up of 15 amino acids. Germline V CDR1 and CDR2: DFQATT, SNEGSKA (reference sequence). CDR3 DNA: TGCAGTGCCAGTCTCGGGACAGATAGTACAGATACGCAGTATTTT. The encoded protein is CSASLGTDSTDTQYF.

At least ten counts were recorded for this clonotype. J is TRBJ2-2 and V is TRBV29-1; D ambiguous. The V end lost 4 bases, the J end lost 4 bases, and 7 bases lay between the germline ends. This CDR3 spans 12 amino acids. The germline V gene has CDR1 SQVTM and CDR2 ANQGSEA. CDR3 coding DNA: TGCAGCGTTGTACAAGGCACCGGGGAGCTGTTTTTT. This codes for CSVVQGTGELFF.

This clonotype came up a few times. This chain joins TRBV5-1 and TRBJ2-3; D possibly corresponds to TRBD2 (5 bases). Between the trimmed V and J ends, which lost 4 bases and 1 base, there was a span of 10 bases. CDR3 length: 14 residues. The germline CDR1 and CDR2 sequences are SGHRS and YFSETQ. In nucleotides, the CDR3 is TGCGCCAGCAGCCCTAGCCCGGGCACAGATACGCAGTATTTT. It yields the protein CASSPSPGTDTQYF.

The chain combines TRBV4-3 with TRBJ2-1; no clear D gene. CDR3 length: 14 residues. CDR1 and CDR2 (germline): LGHNA, YSLEER. The V end lost 2 bases, the J end lost 0 bases, and 5 bases lay between the germline ends. CDR3 residues: CASSQRTSYNEQFF. The DNA of the CDR3 is TGCGCCAGCAGCCAAAGGACCTCCTACAATGAGCAGTTCTTC.

The chain carries TRBV5-1 and TRBJ2-7; D remains unclear. Germline-derived CDR1 and CDR2 are SGHRS and YFSETQ. V lost 5 bases, J lost 5 bases, and 11 bases lay in between. The CDR3 spans 12 residues. The DNA for the CDR3 is TGCGCCAGCAGTCGTGTGGTAAACGAGCAGTACTTC. The encoded protein is CASSRVVNEQYF.

This clonotype was counted a few times. This chain connects TRBV7-2 to TRBJ2-3; 7 nucleotides line up with TRBD2. Trimming cost V 3 bases and J 1 base; bases outside gene matches: 10. This CDR3 contains 17 residues. Germline CDR1 SGHTA, CDR2 FQGNSA. CDR3 in amino acids: CASSFIRRGERTDTQYF. The CDR3, as DNA: TGTGCCAGCAGCTTTATCAGACGGGGGGAACGCACAGATACGCAGTATTTT.

This chain connects TRBV7-2 to TRBJ2-1; 10 bases fit TRBD2. V lost 7 bases, J lost 2 bases, and 8 bases stayed unmatched. The CDR3 covers 16 residues. The germline V gene encodes CDR1 SGHTA and CDR2 FQGNSA. The CDR3 spells CASTELSGGAYNEQFF. The CDR3 DNA reads as TGTGCCAGCACCGAACTGAGCGGGGGGGCCTACAATGAGCAGTTCTTC. Filled out from reference TRBV7-2 and TRBJ2-1, the complete variable domain reads GAGVSQSPSNKVTEKGKDVELRCDPISGHTALYWYRQSLGQGLEFLIYFQGNSAPDKSGLPSDRFSAERTGGSVSTLTIQRTQQEDSAVYLCASTELSGGAYNEQFFGPGTRLTVL.

V and J are TRBV29-1 and TRBJ2-5; a possible D gene is TRBD1 (5 bases). This CDR3 comprises 12 residues. Looked up from germline, CDR1 is SQVTM and CDR2 is ANQGSEA. Deletions cut 6 bases from V and 1 base from J, with 9 bases between. The CDR3 reads CSVRQPQETQYF. In DNA form, the CDR3 reads TGCAGCGTAAGACAGCCCCAAGAGACCCAGTACTTC. Combining the CDR3 with reference TRBV29-1 and TRBJ2-5 gives the whole variable domain SAVISQKPSRDICQRGTSLTIQCQVDSQVTMMFWYRQQPGQSLTLIATANQGSEATYESGFVIDKFPISRPNLTFSTLTVSNMSPEDSSIYLCSVRQPQETQYFGPGTRLLVL.

The chain recombines TRBV20-1 with TRBJ2-7; no clear D. This CDR3 spans 12 amino acids. The V end lost 5 bases, the J end lost 3 bases, and 11 bases lay between the germline ends. CDR1 and CDR2 from the germline V gene are DFQATT and SNEGSKA (reference sequence). The CDR3 coding sequence is TGCAGTGCTCGTACCCATCTCTACGAGCAGTACTTC. It translates to CSARTHLYEQYF.

This clonotype was seen only a few times. The chain uses TRBV20-1 and TRBJ1-1; 9 positions match TRBD1. CDR1 and CDR2 (germline): DFQATT, SNEGSKA (reference sequence). The length of the CDR3 is 14 residues. V trimming: 6 bases; J trimming: 5 bases; junction bases outside the gene matches: 10. This CDR3 is CSANSPGQGTEAFF. CDR3 DNA: TGCAGTGCGAACAGCCCGGGACAGGGTACTGAAGCTTTCTTT.

This clonotype was recorded at least ten times. The chain couples TRBV12-2 to TRBJ2-7; the tabulated D call, TRBD1, remains unverified against the DNA. TRBV12-2 is a pseudogene locus. This CDR3 has 15 amino acids. CDR3 protein: CASLPAGQASYEQYF. DNA for the CDR3: TGTGCAAGTCTCCCAGCGGGACAGGCGTCCTACGAGCAGTACTTC.

This clonotype occurred a few times. The chain combines TRBV20-1 with TRBJ2-7; a weak D match, TRBD1 (6 bases). The length of the CDR3 is 11 residues. V lost 7 bases and J 5 bases, leaving 12 bases between the germline ends. Germline V gene sequence: CDR1 DFQATT, CDR2 SNEGSKA (reference sequence). The CDR3 coding sequence is TGCAGTGTCAGGGGCCCAAACGAGCAGTACTTC. Its translation: CSVRGPNEQYF.

There are a few counts of this clonotype. This rearrangement joins TRBV12-3 or TRBV12-4 to TRBJ1-1; 8 bases match TRBD1. With V trimmed by 5 bases and J by 10 bases, 3 bases remained unmatched. The CDR3 has 11 residues. Here the CDR3 DNA reads TGTGCCAGCAGTACCGGGACAGGAGCTTTCTTT. This gives the protein CASSTGTGAFF.